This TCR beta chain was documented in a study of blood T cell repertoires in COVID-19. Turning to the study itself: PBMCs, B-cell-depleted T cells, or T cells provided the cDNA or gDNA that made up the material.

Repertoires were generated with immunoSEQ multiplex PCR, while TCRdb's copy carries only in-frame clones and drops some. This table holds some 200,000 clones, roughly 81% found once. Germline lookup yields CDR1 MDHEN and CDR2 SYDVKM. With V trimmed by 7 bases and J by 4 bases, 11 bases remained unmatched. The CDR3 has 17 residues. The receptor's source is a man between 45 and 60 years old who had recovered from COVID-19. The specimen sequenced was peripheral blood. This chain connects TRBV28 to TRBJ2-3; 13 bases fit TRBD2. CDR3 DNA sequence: TGTGCCAGCAACGTCCCGGGACTAGCGGGAAAGTCAGATACGCAGTATTTT. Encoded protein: CASNVPGLAGKSDTQYF. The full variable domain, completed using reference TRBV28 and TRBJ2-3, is DVKVTQSSRYLVKRTGEKVFLECVQDMDHENMFWYRQDPGLGLRLIYFSYDVKMKEKGDIPEGYSVSREKKERFSLILESASTNQTSMYLCASNVPGLAGKSDTQYFGPGTRLTVL.